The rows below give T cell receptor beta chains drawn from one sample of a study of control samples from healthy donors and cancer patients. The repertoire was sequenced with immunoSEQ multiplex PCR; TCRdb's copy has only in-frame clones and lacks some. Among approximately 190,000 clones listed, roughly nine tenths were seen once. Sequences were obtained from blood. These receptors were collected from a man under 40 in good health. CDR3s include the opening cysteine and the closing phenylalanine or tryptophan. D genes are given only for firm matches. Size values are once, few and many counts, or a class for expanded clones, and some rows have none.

TGTGCCAGCAGTTCTGCAGGGGGCACAGATACGCAGTATTTT CASSSAGGTDTQYF TRBJ2-3 . . TRBV6-2/TRBV6-3
TGTGCCAGTATCATGACAGCTAATAATTCACCCCTCCACTTT CASIMTANNSPLHF TRBJ1-6 . . TRBV19
TGTGCCACCTCTCTAGGCAATGAGCAGTTCTTC CATSLGNEQFF TRBJ2-1 . . TRBV24-1
TGTGCCAGCAGCTTAGATCTGGGGACGGTCTCTGGAAACACCATATATTTT CASSLDLGTVSGNTIYF TRBJ1-3 . few TRBV7-6
TGTGCTAGTGGCTATGAACAGGCGGTCTGGGGCTACACCTTC CASGYEQAVWGYTF TRBJ1-2 . once TRBV12-5
TGCAGCGTGGAAGACCCATGGGCTAGCGGGGGCACAGATACGCAGTATTTT CSVEDPWASGGTDTQYF TRBJ2-3 TRBD2 . TRBV29-1
TGTGCCAGCAGTGAACAGGGAAGAGATGAAGCTTTCTTT CASSEQGRDEAFF TRBJ1-1 . few TRBV2
TGTGCCAGCAGCCCAGGGGTTGGCAGCAGCTCCTATAATTCACCCCTCCACTTT CASSPGVGSSSYNSPLHF TRBJ1-6 . . TRBV5-4
TGTGCCTGGAGTGTAAGGTCGGGCCAGCCGACGCAGTACTTC CAWSVRSGQPTQYF TRBJ2-7 . . TRBV30
TGTGCCAGTAGTATAGCGACAGGGGCTCCCTACGAGCAGTACTTC CASSIATGAPYEQYF TRBJ2-7 TRBD1 . TRBV19
TGTGCCAGCAGCTTGAGAGAGAACTATGGCTACACCTTC CASSLRENYGYTF TRBJ1-2 . few TRBV5-6
TGTGCCTGGAGTGTAAATTTGTTGGGGGAGACCCAGTACTTC CAWSVNLLGETQYF TRBJ2-5 . . TRBV30
TGTGCCAGTAGTCCACAGGCTAACTATGGCTACACCTTC CASSPQANYGYTF TRBJ1-2 . . TRBV19
TGTGCCAGCAGCGAGAGGGACAGCCCCCTTAACGAGCAGTACTTC CASSERDSPLNEQYF TRBJ2-7 TRBD1 . TRBV9
TGCGCCAGCAGCGGGGGGGTCAATCAGCCCCAGCATTTT CASSGGVNQPQHF TRBJ1-5 . . TRBV5-1
TGTGCCAGCAGTTCGGGACTAGCGGGGACGGGTACGCAGTATTTT CASSSGLAGTGTQYF TRBJ2-3 TRBD2 . TRBV5-4
TGCGCCAGCAGCTTGGGGGCGGGAAACACCATATATTTT CASSLGAGNTIYF TRBJ1-3 . . TRBV5-1
TGCGCCAGCAGCCTCCGGACTGGGATCGAGCAGTACTTC CASSLRTGIEQYF TRBJ2-7 . few TRBV5-1
TGCGCCAGCAGCTTGGCTGTGAGCTCCTACAATGAGCAGTTCTTC CASSLAVSSYNEQFF TRBJ2-1 . . TRBV5-1
TGTGCCAGCAGCATGCAGTGGAACACTGAAGCTTTCTTT CASSMQWNTEAFF TRBJ1-1 . . TRBV7-9
TGTGCCAGCAGCTTGGATCCGGGGTCAGGGGGAAACACCATATATTTT CASSLDPGSGGNTIYF TRBJ1-3 . once TRBV5-5
TGTGCCAGCAGTCTCAGCGGGAGCTCCTACGAGCAGTACTTC CASSLSGSSYEQYF TRBJ2-7 TRBD2 . TRBV4-2
TGTGCCTGGAGCAAAACGAGGGCTGAAGCTTTCTTT CAWSKTRAEAFF TRBJ1-1 . . TRBV30
TGTGCCAGCAGTGAAGATGCCCATTGGGGCGTCCCCTACGAGCAGTACTTC CASSEDAHWGVPYEQYF TRBJ2-7 . . TRBV6-1
TGTGCCAGCAGCCAAGATCAGGGGTCCTACAATGAGCAGTTCTTC CASSQDQGSYNEQFF TRBJ2-1 . . TRBV3-1/TRBV3-2
TGTGCCAGCCATATTCGGACAGGGTCGGATGGCTACACCTTC CASHIRTGSDGYTF TRBJ1-2 TRBD1 . TRBV6-5
TGTGCCAGCAGATATTCTCTAGCGGGGGCCTCCTACGAGCAGTACTTC CASRYSLAGASYEQYF TRBJ2-7 TRBD2 . TRBV7-2
TGTGCCAGCAGGGTGCAGGGGTATAATTCACCCCTCCACTTT CASRVQGYNSPLHF TRBJ1-6 . few TRBV2
TGTGCCAGCAGATGGGGAAATGGGGAGACCCAGTACTTC CASRWGNGETQYF TRBJ2-5 . . TRBV5-6
TGTGCCAGCAGCCAAGAGGGGCAGGTACGAGACGAGCAGTACTTC CASSQEGQVRDEQYF TRBJ2-7 . . TRBV3-1/TRBV3-2
TGTGCCAGCAGCTCAAACAGGGGTCTAGGAATCTATGGCTACACCTTC CASSSNRGLGIYGYTF TRBJ1-2 TRBD1 . TRBV3-1/TRBV3-2
TGTGCCAGCAGCTTAGGCATGCGGGGGGCTCGAAATGAGCAGTTCTTC CASSLGMRGARNEQFF TRBJ2-1 TRBD2 . TRBV7-8
TGTGCCAGCAGCCTCCGGACAGGCGCTAACTATGGCTACACCTTC CASSLRTGANYGYTF TRBJ1-2 TRBD1 . TRBV3-1/TRBV3-2
TGCGCCAGCAGCTTGAACGGACAGGGGGGAGATTCACCCCTCCACTTT CASSLNGQGGDSPLHF TRBJ1-6 TRBD1 . TRBV5-1
TGTGCCAGCAGCTTAGACCGCCCCGGGACAGGGGGGTCCTACGAGCAGTACTTC CASSLDRPGTGGSYEQYF TRBJ2-7 TRBD1 . TRBV11-2
TGTGCCAGCAGCTTGGGGACAGGGGGCATTGAAAAACTGTTTTTT CASSLGTGGIEKLFF TRBJ1-4 TRBD1 . TRBV5-4
TGTGCCAGCATAAGGTTGGATAGGCCTTCGCATGGCTACACCTTC CASIRLDRPSHGYTF TRBJ1-2 . . TRBV6-5
TGTGCCACCAGTGATAACATGAATTATGGCTACACCTTC CATSDNMNYGYTF TRBJ1-2 . . TRBV24-1
TGTGCCAGCAGTGAGGGGGACAGGGGGCAAGTGGGCAAAAACATTCAGTACTTC CASSEGDRGQVGKNIQYF TRBJ2-4 TRBD1 . TRBV6-1
TGTGCCAGCAGCGCTTTCGGGACCGAAAAGGGAGGCACTGAAGCTTTCTTT CASSAFGTEKGGTEAFF TRBJ1-1 . . TRBV5-6
TGTGCCAGCTCACCGGGACTAGCGGGGGGAGCAGATACGCAGTATTTT CASSPGLAGGADTQYF TRBJ2-3 TRBD2 . TRBV18
TGTGCCAGCAGTCCGCGGACAGGGGGAACCGGGGAGCTGTTTTTT CASSPRTGGTGELFF TRBJ2-2 TRBD1 . TRBV6-1